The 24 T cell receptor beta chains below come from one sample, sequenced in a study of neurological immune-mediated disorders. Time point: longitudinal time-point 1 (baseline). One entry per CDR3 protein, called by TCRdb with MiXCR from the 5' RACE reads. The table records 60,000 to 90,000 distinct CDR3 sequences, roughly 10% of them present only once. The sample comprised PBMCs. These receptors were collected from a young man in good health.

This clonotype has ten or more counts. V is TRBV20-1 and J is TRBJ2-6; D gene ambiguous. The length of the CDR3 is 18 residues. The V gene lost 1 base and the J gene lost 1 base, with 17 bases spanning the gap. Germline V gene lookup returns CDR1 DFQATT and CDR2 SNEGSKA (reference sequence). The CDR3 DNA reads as TGCAGTGCTAGAGGAACAGCCTTTCCATATTCTGGGGCCAACGTCCTGACTTTC. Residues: CSARGTAFPYSGANVLTF.

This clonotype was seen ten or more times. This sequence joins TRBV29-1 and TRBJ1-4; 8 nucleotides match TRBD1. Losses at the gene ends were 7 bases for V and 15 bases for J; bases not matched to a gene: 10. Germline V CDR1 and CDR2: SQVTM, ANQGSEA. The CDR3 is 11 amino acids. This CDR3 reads CSARSGDRLFF. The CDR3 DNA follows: TGCAGCGCCCGCTCCGGGGACAGGTTGTTTTTT.

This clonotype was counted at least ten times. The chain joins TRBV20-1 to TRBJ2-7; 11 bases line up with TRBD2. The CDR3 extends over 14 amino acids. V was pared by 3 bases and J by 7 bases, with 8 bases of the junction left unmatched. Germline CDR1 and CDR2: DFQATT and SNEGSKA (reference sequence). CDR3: CSASLAGGPEEQYF. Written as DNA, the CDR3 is TGCAGTGCTAGCTTAGCGGGAGGGCCCGAAGAGCAGTACTTC.

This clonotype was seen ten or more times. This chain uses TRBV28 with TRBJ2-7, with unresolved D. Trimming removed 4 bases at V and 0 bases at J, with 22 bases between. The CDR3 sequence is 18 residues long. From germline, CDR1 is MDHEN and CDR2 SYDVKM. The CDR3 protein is CASSSPGLGAQSSYEQYF. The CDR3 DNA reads TGTGCCAGCAGTTCGCCCGGGTTAGGCGCACAATCCTCCTACGAGCAGTACTTC.

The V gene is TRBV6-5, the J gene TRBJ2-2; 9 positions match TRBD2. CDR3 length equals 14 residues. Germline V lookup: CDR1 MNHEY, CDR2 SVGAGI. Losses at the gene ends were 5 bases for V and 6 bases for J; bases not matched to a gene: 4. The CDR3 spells CASSPRTSAGELFF. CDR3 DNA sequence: TGTGCCAGCAGTCCCAGGACTAGCGCCGGGGAGCTGTTTTTT.

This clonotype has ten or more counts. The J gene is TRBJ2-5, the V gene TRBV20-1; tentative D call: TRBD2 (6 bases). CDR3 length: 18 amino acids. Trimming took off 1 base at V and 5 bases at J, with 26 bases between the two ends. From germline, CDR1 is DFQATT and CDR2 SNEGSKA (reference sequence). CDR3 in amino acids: CSARVNALTEGSLETQYF. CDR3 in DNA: TGCAGTGCTAGAGTTAACGCTCTTACGGAGGGGTCTTTGGAGACCCAGTACTTC.

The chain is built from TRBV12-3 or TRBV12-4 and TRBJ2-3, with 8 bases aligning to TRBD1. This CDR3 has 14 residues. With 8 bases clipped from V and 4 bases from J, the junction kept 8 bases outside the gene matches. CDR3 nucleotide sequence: TGTGCCAGCGACGGACAGGGCGGGCCAGATACGCAGTATTTT. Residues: CASDGQGGPDTQYF.

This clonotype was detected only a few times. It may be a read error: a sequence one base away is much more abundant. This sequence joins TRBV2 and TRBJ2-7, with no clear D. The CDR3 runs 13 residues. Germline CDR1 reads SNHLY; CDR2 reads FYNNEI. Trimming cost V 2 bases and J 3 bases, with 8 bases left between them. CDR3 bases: TGTGCCAGCAGTGAAATTTTGTGCTACGAGCAGTACTTC. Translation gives CASSEILCYEQYF.

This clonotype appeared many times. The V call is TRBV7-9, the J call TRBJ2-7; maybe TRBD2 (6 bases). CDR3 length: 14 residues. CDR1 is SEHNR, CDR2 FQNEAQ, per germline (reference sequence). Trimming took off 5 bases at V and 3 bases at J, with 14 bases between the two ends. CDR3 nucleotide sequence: TGTGCCAGCAGCCTCCGGGACTCATACTACGAGCAGTACTTC. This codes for CASSLRDSYYEQYF. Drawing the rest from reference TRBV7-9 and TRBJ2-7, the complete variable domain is DTGVSQNPRHKITKRGQNVTFRCDPISEHNRLYWYRQTLGQGPEFLTYFQNEAQLEKSRLLSDRFSAERPKGSFSTLEIQRTEQGDSAMYLCASSLRDSYYEQYFGPGTRLTVT.

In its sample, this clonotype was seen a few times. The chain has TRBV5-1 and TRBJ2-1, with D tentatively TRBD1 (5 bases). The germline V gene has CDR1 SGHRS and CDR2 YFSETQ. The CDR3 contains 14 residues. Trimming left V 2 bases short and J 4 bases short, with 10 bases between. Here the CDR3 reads CASSLQDHYNEQFF. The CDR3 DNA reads TGCGCCAGCAGCTTACAGGACCATTACAATGAGCAGTTCTTC.

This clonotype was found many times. The CDR3 sequence is CASSSMDRVGEKLFF. CDR3 bases: TGTGCCAGCAGTTCCATGGACAGGGTAGGCGAAAAACTGTTTTTT. The chain employs TRBV27 and TRBJ1-4, with 8 bases aligning to TRBD1. V shed 4 bases and J 8 bases; nucleotides not matched to a gene: 9. The CDR3 length is 15 residues. Per germline, CDR1 MNHEY and CDR2 SMNVEV (reference sequence).

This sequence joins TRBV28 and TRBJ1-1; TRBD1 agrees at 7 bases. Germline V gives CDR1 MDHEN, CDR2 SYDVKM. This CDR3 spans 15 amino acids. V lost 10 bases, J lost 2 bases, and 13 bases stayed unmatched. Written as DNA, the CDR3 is TGTGCCAACAGACCCTACAGGGGAGTAAACACTGAAGCTTTCTTT. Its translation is CANRPYRGVNTEAFF.

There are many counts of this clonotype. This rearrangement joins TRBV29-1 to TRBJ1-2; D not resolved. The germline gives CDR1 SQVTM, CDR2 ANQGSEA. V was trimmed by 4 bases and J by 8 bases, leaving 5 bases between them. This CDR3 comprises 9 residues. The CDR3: CSVVEGYTF. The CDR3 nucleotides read TGCAGCGTTGTGGAGGGCTACACCTTC.

CDR3 in amino acids: CASSQDLGTGGYNEQFF. The CDR3, as DNA: TGCGCCAGCAGCCAAGATCTCGGGACAGGGGGATACAATGAGCAGTTCTTC. This rearrangement joins TRBV4-1 to TRBJ2-1; 11 nucleotides line up with TRBD1. The V gene end was trimmed by 0 bases and the J gene end by 4 bases; junction bases not matched to a gene: 5. CDR1 and CDR2 (germline): MGHRA, YSYEKL. This CDR3 is 17 amino acids long.

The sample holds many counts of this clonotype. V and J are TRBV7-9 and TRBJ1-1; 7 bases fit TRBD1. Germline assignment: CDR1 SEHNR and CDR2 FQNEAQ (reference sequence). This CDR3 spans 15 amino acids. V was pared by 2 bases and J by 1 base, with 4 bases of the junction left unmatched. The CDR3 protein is CASSLFGQANTEAFF. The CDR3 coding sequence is TGTGCCAGCAGCTTATTCGGACAGGCGAACACTGAAGCTTTCTTT.

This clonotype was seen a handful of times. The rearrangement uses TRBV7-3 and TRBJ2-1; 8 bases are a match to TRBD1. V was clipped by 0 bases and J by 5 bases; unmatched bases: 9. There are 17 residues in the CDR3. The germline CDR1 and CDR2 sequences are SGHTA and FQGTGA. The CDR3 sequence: CASSLTDRGSKNNEQFF. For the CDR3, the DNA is TGTGCCAGCAGCTTAACTGACAGGGGATCCAAAAACAATGAGCAGTTCTTC.

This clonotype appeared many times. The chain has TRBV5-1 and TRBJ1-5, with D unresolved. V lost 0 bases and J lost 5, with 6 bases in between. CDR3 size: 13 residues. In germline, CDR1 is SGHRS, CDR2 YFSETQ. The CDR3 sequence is CASSLEGYQPQHF. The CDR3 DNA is TGCGCCAGCAGCTTGGAGGGTTATCAGCCCCAGCATTTT.

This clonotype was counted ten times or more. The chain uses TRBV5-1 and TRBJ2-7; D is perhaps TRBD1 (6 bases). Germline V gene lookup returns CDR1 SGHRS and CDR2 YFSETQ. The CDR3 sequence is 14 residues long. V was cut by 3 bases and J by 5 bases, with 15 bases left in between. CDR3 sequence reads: CASSYQGKGDEQYF. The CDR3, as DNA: TGCGCCAGCAGCTATCAGGGGAAAGGCGACGAGCAGTACTTC.

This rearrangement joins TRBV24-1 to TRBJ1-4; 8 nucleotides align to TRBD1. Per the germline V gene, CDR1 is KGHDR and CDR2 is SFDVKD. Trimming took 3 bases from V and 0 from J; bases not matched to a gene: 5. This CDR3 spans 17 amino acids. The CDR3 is CATSDGQGLTTNEKLFF. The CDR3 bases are TGTGCCACCAGTGATGGACAGGGATTGACAACTAATGAAAAACTGTTTTTT.

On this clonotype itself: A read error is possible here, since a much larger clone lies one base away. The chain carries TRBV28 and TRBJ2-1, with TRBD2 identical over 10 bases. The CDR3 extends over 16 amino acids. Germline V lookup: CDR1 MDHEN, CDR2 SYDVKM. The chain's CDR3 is CTSSPRTSGTLGEQFF. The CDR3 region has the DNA TGTACCAGCAGCCCCCGGACTAGCGGTACACTCGGTGAGCAGTTCTTC.

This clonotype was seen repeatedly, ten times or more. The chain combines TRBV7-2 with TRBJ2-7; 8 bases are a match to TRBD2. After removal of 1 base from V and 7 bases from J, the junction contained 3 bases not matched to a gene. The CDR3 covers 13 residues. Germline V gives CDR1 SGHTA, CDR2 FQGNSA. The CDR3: CASSLVAGQEQYF. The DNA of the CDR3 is TGTGCCAGCAGCTTAGTAGCGGGACAAGAGCAGTACTTC.

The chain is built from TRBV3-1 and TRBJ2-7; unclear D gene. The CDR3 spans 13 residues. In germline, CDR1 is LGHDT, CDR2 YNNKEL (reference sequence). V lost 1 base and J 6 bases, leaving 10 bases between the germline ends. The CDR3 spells CASSQGPVGEQYF. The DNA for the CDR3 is TGTGCCAGCAGCCAAGGACCGGTGGGCGAGCAGTACTTC.

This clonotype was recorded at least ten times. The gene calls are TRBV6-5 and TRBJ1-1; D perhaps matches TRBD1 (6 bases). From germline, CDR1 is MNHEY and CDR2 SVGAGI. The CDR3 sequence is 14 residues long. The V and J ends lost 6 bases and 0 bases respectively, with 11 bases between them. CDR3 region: CASRNAGVNTEAFF. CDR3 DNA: TGTGCCAGCAGGAATGCAGGGGTGAACACTGAAGCTTTCTTT.

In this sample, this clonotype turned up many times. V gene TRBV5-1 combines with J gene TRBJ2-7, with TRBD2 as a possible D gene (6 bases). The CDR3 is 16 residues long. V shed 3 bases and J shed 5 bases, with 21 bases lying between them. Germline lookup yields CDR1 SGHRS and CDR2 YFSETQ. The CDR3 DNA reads TGCGCCAGCAGCTGGGCGGGGACTGCAGGGTCAGACGAGCAGTACTTC. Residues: CASSWAGTAGSDEQYF. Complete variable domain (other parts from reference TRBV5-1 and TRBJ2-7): KAGVTQTPRYLIKTRGQQVTLSCSPISGHRSVSWYQQTPGQGLQFLFEYFSETQRNKGNFPGRFSGRQFSNSRSEMNVSTLELGDSALYLCASSWAGTAGSDEQYFGPGTRLTVT.